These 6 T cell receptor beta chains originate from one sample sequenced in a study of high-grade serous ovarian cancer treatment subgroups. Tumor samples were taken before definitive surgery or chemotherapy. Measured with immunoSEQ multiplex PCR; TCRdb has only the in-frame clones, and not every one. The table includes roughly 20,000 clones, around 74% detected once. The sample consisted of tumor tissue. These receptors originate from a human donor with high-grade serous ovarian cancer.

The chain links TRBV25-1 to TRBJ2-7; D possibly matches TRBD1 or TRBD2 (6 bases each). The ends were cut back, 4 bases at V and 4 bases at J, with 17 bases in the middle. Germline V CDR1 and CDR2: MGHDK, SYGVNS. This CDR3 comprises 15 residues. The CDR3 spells CASSGGLGATYEQYF. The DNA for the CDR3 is TGTGCCAGCAGTGGGGGACTGGGGGCCACATACGAGCAGTACTTC.

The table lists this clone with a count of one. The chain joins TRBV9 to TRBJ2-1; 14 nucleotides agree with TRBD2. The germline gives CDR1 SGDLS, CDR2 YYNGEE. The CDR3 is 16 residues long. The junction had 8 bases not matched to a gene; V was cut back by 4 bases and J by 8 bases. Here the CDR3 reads CASSKGLAGVVYEQFF. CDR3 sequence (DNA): TGTGCCAGCAGCAAGGGACTAGCGGGAGTTGTATATGAGCAGTTCTTC.

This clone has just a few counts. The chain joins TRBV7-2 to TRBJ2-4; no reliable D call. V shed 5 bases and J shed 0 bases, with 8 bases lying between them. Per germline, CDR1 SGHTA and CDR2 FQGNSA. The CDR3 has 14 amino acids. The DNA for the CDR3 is TGTGCCAGCAGCGCTGCTGGAGCCAAAAACATTCAGTACTTC. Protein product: CASSAAGAKNIQYF.

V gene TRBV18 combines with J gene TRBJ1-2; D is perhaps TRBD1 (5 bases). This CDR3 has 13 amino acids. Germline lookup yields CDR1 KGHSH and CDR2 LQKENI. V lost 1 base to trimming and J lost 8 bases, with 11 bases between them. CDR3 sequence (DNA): TGTGCCAGCTCACCACGGCGGGACGAGGGCTACACCTTC. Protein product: CASSPRRDEGYTF.

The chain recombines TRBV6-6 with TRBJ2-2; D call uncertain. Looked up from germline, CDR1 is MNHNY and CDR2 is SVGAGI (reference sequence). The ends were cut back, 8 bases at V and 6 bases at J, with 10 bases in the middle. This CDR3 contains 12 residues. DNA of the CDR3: TGTGCCAGCGCTACCCCCGCCGGGGAGCTGTTTTTT. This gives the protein CASATPAGELFF.

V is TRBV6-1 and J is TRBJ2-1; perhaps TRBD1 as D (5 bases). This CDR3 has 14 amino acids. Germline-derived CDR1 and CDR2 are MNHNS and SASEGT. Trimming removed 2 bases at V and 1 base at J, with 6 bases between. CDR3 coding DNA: TGTGCCAGCAGTGAACAGGGATCCTACAATGAGCAGTTCTTC. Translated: CASSEQGSYNEQFF.